The 31 T cell receptor beta chains given below trace back to one sample, sequenced in a study of blood T cell repertoires in COVID-19. Sequencing was performed with immunoSEQ multiplex PCR; in TCRdb, only in-frame clones are kept and a portion is missing. The sample holds approximately 250,000 clones, roughly 83% seen once. Sequenced input: peripheral blood. The receptors were gathered from a woman aged 50 to 65 with acute or convalescent COVID-19.

This chain connects TRBV5-1 to TRBJ2-2; 7 bases agree with TRBD1. The CDR3 totals 16 residues. Germline trimming cut 5 bases from V and 5 bases from J; bases unmatched to any gene: 12. CDR1 SGHRS and CDR2 YFSETQ come from the germline V gene. The CDR3 protein is CASRLTGSIGTGELFF. The CDR3, as DNA: TGCGCCAGCAGATTGACAGGGTCAATTGGGACCGGGGAGCTGTTTTTT.

The V call is TRBV7-8, the J call TRBJ2-7, with 8 bases aligning to TRBD1. V shed 5 bases, J shed 3 bases, and the junction held 6 bases outside the gene matches. The CDR3 consists of 14 residues. The germline gives CDR1 SGHVS, CDR2 FQNEAQ. The CDR3 protein is CASSRSTGGYEQYF. CDR3 in DNA: TGTGCCAGCAGCCGGTCTACAGGGGGCTACGAGCAGTACTTC.

V and J are TRBV5-1 and TRBJ2-7; 7 bases are shared with TRBD1. Germline trimming cut 4 bases from V and 8 bases from J; bases unmatched to any gene: 6. The CDR3 consists of 12 residues. Germline-derived CDR1 and CDR2 are SGHRS and YFSETQ. CDR3 in amino acids: CASSVDREKQYF. CDR3 coding DNA: TGCGCCAGCAGCGTAGACAGGGAAAAGCAGTACTTC.

Only a few counts were recorded for this clone. The chain recombines TRBV4-2 with TRBJ2-1; 7 nucleotides match TRBD2. Germline assignment: CDR1 LGHNA and CDR2 YNFKEQ. Trimming at V came to 4 bases and at J to 7 bases, leaving 16 bases not matched to a gene. The CDR3 consists of 17 residues. The CDR3 DNA sequence: TGTGCCAGCAGCCCCTTGGGTCCCGGGGGGAGGGATAATGAGCAGTTCTTC. The encoded protein is CASSPLGPGGRDNEQFF.

The chain couples TRBV5-1 to TRBJ2-2; D not certain. The CDR3 has 15 amino acids. V was clipped by 3 bases and J by 4 bases, with 13 bases between them. CDR1 is SGHRS, CDR2 YFSETQ, per germline. CDR3 loop: CASSSGQLSTGELFF. The CDR3 DNA is TGCGCCAGCAGCTCAGGCCAGCTGAGCACCGGGGAGCTGTTTTTT. The full variable domain, completed using reference TRBV5-1 and TRBJ2-2, is KAGVTQTPRYLIKTRGQQVTLSCSPISGHRSVSWYQQTPGQGLQFLFEYFSETQRNKGNFPGRFSGRQFSNSRSEMNVSTLELGDSALYLCASSSGQLSTGELFFGEGSRLTVL.

V and J are TRBV4-2 and TRBJ1-1, with D possibly being TRBD1 (6 bases). Germline CDR1 and CDR2: LGHNA and YNFKEQ. The V end was cut by 1 base, the J end by 2 bases, with 8 bases between. The CDR3 is made up of 14 amino acids. The CDR3 spells CASSQGGLNTEAFF. Here the CDR3 DNA reads TGTGCCAGCAGCCAAGGGGGGCTTAACACTGAAGCTTTCTTT.

A few counts support this clone. V is TRBV6-2 or TRBV6-3 and J is TRBJ1-5; 9 bases map to TRBD1. V shed 2 bases and J 7 bases; nucleotides not matched to a gene: 15. The germline V gene encodes CDR1 MNHEY and CDR2 SVGEGT. This CDR3 has 18 amino acids. The CDR3 DNA reads TGTGCCAGCAGTTACACCAATCTTGGGACAGGGCGAGAGCAGCCCCAGCATTTT. Translation: CASSYTNLGTGREQPQHF.

The chain uses TRBV7-9 and TRBJ1-1, with D maybe TRBD1 (5 bases). The germline V gene encodes CDR1 SEHNR and CDR2 FQNEAQ (reference sequence). This CDR3 is built from 17 residues. The V and J ends lost 3 bases and 5 bases respectively, with 22 bases between them. CDR3 residues: CASSLEVGPGRGTEAFF. The DNA for the CDR3 is TGTGCCAGCAGCTTGGAGGTGGGCCCAGGGCGGGGTACTGAAGCTTTCTTT.

The V and J genes are TRBV19 and TRBJ1-4; the D gene is possibly TRBD1 (6 bases). Trimming removed 4 bases from V and 3 bases from J, with 21 bases in between. CDR3 length equals 18 residues. The germline gives CDR1 LNHDA, CDR2 SQIVND (reference sequence). In DNA, the CDR3 is TGTGCCAGTAGTAATGACAGGAAGGCATGGACCGCTAATGAAAAACTGTTTTTT. This codes for CASSNDRKAWTANEKLFF.

The rearrangement joins TRBV6-2 or TRBV6-3 to TRBJ1-2, with TRBD1 identical over 10 bases. Germline V gene lookup returns CDR1 MNHEY and CDR2 SVGEGT. Trimming took 4 bases from V and 6 from J; bases not matched to a gene: 8. The CDR3 is 15 residues long. The CDR3 DNA reads TGTGCCAGCAGTTCCCGGGACAGGGGTTCTCATGGCTACACCTTC. Translated: CASSSRDRGSHGYTF.

The J gene is TRBJ2-3, the V gene TRBV5-1, with 8 bases aligning to TRBD2. The CDR3 loop spans 15 amino acids. CDR1 is SGHRS and CDR2 is YFSETQ in the germline V gene. After removal of 3 bases from V and 4 bases from J, the junction contained 7 bases not matched to a gene. The CDR3 protein is CASSSVILAADTQYF. The CDR3 DNA reads as TGCGCCAGCAGCTCCGTTATACTAGCGGCAGATACGCAGTATTTT.

The J gene is TRBJ2-7, the V gene TRBV18; D remains ambiguous. This CDR3 has 14 residues. CDR1 is KGHSH and CDR2 is LQKENI in the germline V gene. Deletions cut 2 bases from V and 0 bases from J, with 8 bases between. The CDR3 DNA follows: TGTGCCAGCTCACCAAGGCAGGACTCCTACGAGCAGTACTTC. Its translation: CASSPRQDSYEQYF.

The gene calls are TRBV19 and TRBJ1-4, with TRBD1 matching over 9 bases. Germline CDR1 reads LNHDA; CDR2 reads SQIVND (reference sequence). The CDR3 is made up of 15 amino acids. Trimming at V came to 6 bases and at J to 8 bases, leaving 10 bases not matched to a gene. CDR3 in amino acids: CASSPTGTGREKLFF. In nucleotides, the CDR3 is TGTGCCAGTAGCCCTACCGGGACAGGGAGGGAAAAACTGTTTTTT. The full variable domain, completed using reference TRBV19 and TRBJ1-4, is DGGITQSPKYLFRKEGQNVTLSCEQNLNHDAMYWYRQDPGQGLRLIYYSQIVNDFQKGDIAEGYSVSREKKESFPLTVTSAQKNPTAFYLCASSPTGTGREKLFFGSGTQLSVL.

The chain joins TRBV5-1 to TRBJ2-1; possibly TRBD1 for D (5 bases). The CDR3 sequence is 15 residues long. The V and J ends lost 4 bases and 6 bases respectively, with 17 bases between them. From germline, CDR1 is SGHRS and CDR2 YFSETQ. CDR3 amino acids: CASSGASGFSNEQFF. CDR3 nucleotides: TGCGCCAGCAGCGGGGCTAGTGGGTTTAGCAATGAGCAGTTCTTC.

With regard to this clone: At the DNA level, this CDR3 is encoded by other sequences in the same sample as well. This sequence joins TRBV2 and TRBJ2-7; tentatively, D is TRBD2 (6 bases). CDR3 length equals 14 residues. Looked up from germline, CDR1 is SNHLY and CDR2 is FYNNEI. V shed 7 bases and J shed 3 bases, with 16 bases lying between them. The CDR3 nucleotides are TGTGCCAGCACTTTACCGGGACTCGGCTACGAGCAGTACTTC. As protein: CASTLPGLGYEQYF.

The chain combines TRBV29-1 with TRBJ2-1, with 10 positions matching TRBD2. The CDR3 has 14 residues. Unmatched junction bases numbered 15, after V lost 3 bases and J lost 16 bases. The V gene's germline CDR1 is SQVTM and CDR2 ANQGSEA. The CDR3 DNA is TGCAGCGTTGAGGTCCCCCCAGCGGGAGGGGGGAGTTTCTTC. Amino acid sequence: CSVEVPPAGGGSFF.

The CDR3 DNA sequence: TGTGCCAGCAGCTTAGCCCTAGACCTCGCTGAAGCTTTCTTT. Encoded protein: CASSLALDLAEAFF. V gene TRBV7-9 combines with J gene TRBJ1-1; D gene ambiguous. From germline, CDR1 is SEHNR and CDR2 FQNEAQ (reference sequence). This CDR3 region has 14 residues. V was cut by 0 bases and J by 6 bases, with 11 bases left in between.

The gene calls are TRBV24-1 and TRBJ2-1; 9 bases are a match to TRBD2. V dropped 3 bases and J dropped 9; count of bases not matched to a gene: 8. The CDR3 is made up of 15 amino acids. The V gene's germline CDR1 is KGHDR and CDR2 SFDVKD. The CDR3 reads CATSDVGGRAGEQFF. The CDR3, as DNA: TGTGCCACCAGTGATGTTGGCGGGAGGGCCGGTGAGCAGTTCTTC.

The chain joins TRBV7-9 to TRBJ2-3; tentative D call: TRBD2 (6 bases). V was cut by 4 bases and J by 4 bases, with 21 bases left in between. CDR3 length: 17 amino acids. Germline CDR1 reads SEHNR; CDR2 reads FQNEAQ (reference sequence). The CDR3 DNA follows: TGTGCCAGCAGCTCTATAAGACTAGTGACCCACCCAGATACGCAGTATTTT. It is translated as CASSSIRLVTHPDTQYF.

The chain links TRBV7-8 to TRBJ2-7, with 7 nucleotides matching TRBD1. The V and J ends lost 4 bases and 7 bases, in that order; junction bases with no gene match: 13. From germline, CDR1 is SGHVS and CDR2 FQNEAQ. The CDR3 is made up of 15 amino acids. CDR3 coding DNA: TGTGCCAGCAGCTCCCGGGACAGAAATATTTGGGAGCAGTACTTC. Encoded protein: CASSSRDRNIWEQYF.

The CDR3 DNA is TGTGCCAGCAGTTTAATCCATCAGGGGCGAACTGAAGCTTTCTTT. This sequence encodes CASSLIHQGRTEAFF. The chain has TRBV28 and TRBJ1-1; tentatively, D is TRBD1 (6 bases). This CDR3 region has 15 residues. Germline loops: CDR1 MDHEN, CDR2 SYDVKM. V was pared by 2 bases and J by 5 bases, with 15 bases between.

This rearrangement joins TRBV5-4 to TRBJ1-2; D possibly corresponds to TRBD1 (5 bases). V was shortened by 4 bases and J by 5 bases, with 12 bases between the two germline ends. CDR1 is SGHNT, CDR2 YYREEE, per germline (reference sequence). This CDR3 contains 13 residues. CDR3 coding DNA: TGTGCCAGCAGCGAGACAGAGTTGTATGGCTACACCTTC. Protein: CASSETELYGYTF.

The V call is TRBV14, the J call TRBJ2-5; weak D call: TRBD2 (6 bases). Trimming took 1 base from V and 0 from J, leaving 18 bases between them. This CDR3 comprises 18 residues. In germline, CDR1 is SGHDN, CDR2 FVKESK. Here the CDR3 reads CASSQVFRRGRYQETQYF. CDR3 nucleotide sequence: TGTGCCAGCAGCCAAGTTTTCAGGCGGGGCAGGTACCAAGAGACCCAGTACTTC.

The chain carries TRBV7-2 and TRBJ2-3; no clear D gene. This CDR3 contains 15 residues. CDR1 and CDR2 from the germline V gene are SGHTA and FQGNSA. Deletions cut 1 base from V and 5 bases from J, with 13 bases between. The CDR3 loop is CASSLEAFSLDTQYF. The CDR3 DNA is TGTGCCAGCAGCTTAGAAGCGTTTTCCCTAGATACGCAGTATTTT.

This clone was seen a handful of times. The chain employs TRBV27 and TRBJ2-1; 7 bases are a match to TRBD2. This CDR3 contains 14 residues. V gave up 3 bases and J gave up 8 bases; unmatched junction bases: 7. CDR1 is MNHEY and CDR2 is SMNVEV in the germline V gene (reference sequence). CDR3 in DNA: TGTGCCAGCAGTTTCGCTAGCGGACCCGATGAGCAGTTCTTC. Translating gives CASSFASGPDEQFF.

V and J are TRBV7-2 and TRBJ2-7; TRBD2 matches 14 bases. The V segment lost 5 bases and the J segment 1 base; nucleotides outside the gene matches: 10. Germline values: CDR1 SGHTA, CDR2 FQGNSA. The CDR3 has 18 residues. The chain's CDR3 is CASSPGLAGAIFSYEQYF. As DNA, the CDR3 is TGTGCCAGCAGCCCGGGACTAGCGGGGGCAATCTTTTCCTACGAGCAGTACTTC.

V is TRBV29-1 and J is TRBJ2-2, with a tentative D call TRBD1 (5 bases). This CDR3 contains 11 residues. Germline V gene data show CDR1 as SQVTM and CDR2 as ANQGSEA. The V end was cut by 5 bases, the J end by 4 bases, with 5 bases between. This CDR3 is CSVQGTGELFF. DNA for the CDR3: TGCAGCGTTCAGGGCACCGGGGAGCTGTTTTTT.

The chain links TRBV2 to TRBJ2-7; D gene unclear. In germline, CDR1 is SNHLY, CDR2 FYNNEI. The CDR3 length is 12 residues. V was cut by 7 bases and J by 6 bases, with 13 bases left in between. The CDR3 sequence is CASKELEREQYF. The CDR3 DNA follows: TGTGCCAGCAAGGAGCTAGAACGCGAGCAGTACTTC.

The rearrangement links TRBV6-5 to TRBJ1-2, with D possibly being TRBD1 (5 bases). This CDR3 spans 12 amino acids. V was clipped by 2 bases and J by 7 bases, with 8 bases between them. From germline, CDR1 is MNHEY and CDR2 SVGAGI. CDR3 sequence reads: CASSYVGGGYTF. The CDR3 DNA sequence: TGTGCCAGCAGTTACGTGGGGGGTGGCTACACCTTC.

The chain employs TRBV2 and TRBJ1-5; 11 nucleotides agree with TRBD1. V trimming: 3 bases; J trimming: 7 bases; junction bases outside the gene matches: 5. This CDR3 contains 15 residues. The germline gives CDR1 SNHLY, CDR2 FYNNEI. The CDR3 region has the DNA TGTGCCAGCAGTGACCGGACAGGGGGCAGCCAGCCCCAGCATTTT. Protein: CASSDRTGGSQPQHF.

The rearrangement links TRBV2 to TRBJ2-7; D is possibly TRBD2 (6 bases). This CDR3 region has 14 residues. With 5 bases removed from V and 5 bases from J, the gap between germline ends came to 16 bases. CDR1 SNHLY and CDR2 FYNNEI come from the germline V gene. The CDR3 DNA sequence: TGTGCCAGCAGTCGTCCGGGAGCGGCTCACGAGCAGTACTTC. It translates to CASSRPGAAHEQYF.